This record looks at one TCR beta chain sequence and its context. What it binds is not known. Germline V CDR1 and CDR2: SGHRS, YFSETQ. The CDR3 contains 17 residues. V was clipped by 0 bases and J by 0 bases; unmatched bases: 5. The data stem from a study of T-cell reconstitution after alpha-beta-depleted transplantation in children. Study outcomes and limitations: Some patients' high day-60 TCRbeta diversity was attributed to recipient cells surviving conditioning.

For TCRbeta, the library was prepared with unique molecular identifiers. Each CDR3 protein gets one entry after TCRdb re-called the PCR reads with MiXCR. This table has under 400,000 distinct CDR3 sequences, over 20% appearing once. This clonotype originated in a male patient aged 10-17 years who had a stem cell transplant for acute lymphoblastic leukemia, so the T cells may come from the graft donor. The sample in question was PBMCs, mostly from graft donor cells, obtained 180 days after TCRalphabeta/CD19-depleted stem cell transplant. The gene calls are TRBV5-1 and TRBJ2-7; 11 nucleotides align to TRBD2. CDR3 loop: CASSLVAGGLSSYEQYF. The CDR3 region has the DNA TGCGCCAGCAGCTTGGTAGCGGGAGGGCTTAGCTCCTACGAGCAGTACTTC.